The text below deals with one T cell receptor (beta chain). Its specificity is unknown. V lost 4 bases to trimming and J lost 1 base; unmatched junction nucleotides: 6. The CDR3 runs to 15 residues. The germline gives CDR1 SGHTA, CDR2 FQGNSA. 5'-RACE, quantitative and with molecular barcodes, yielded the TCR beta libraries. TCRdb re-derived calls from the 5' RACE reads in MiXCR, one entry per CDR3 protein. The sample lists some 340,000 distinct CDR3 sequences, approximately 15% seen once, with less than 1.1% in the top ten. These data originate in a study of CD8 T cells in ankylosing spondylitis. Study conclusions and caveats: Seemingly characteristic of ankylosing spondylitis blood was a TCR beta motif consisting of roughly 8 highly homologous variants. A CD8+ phenotype characterized the disease-linked clones, which were relatively rare in peripheral blood.

This chain uses TRBV7-2 with TRBJ2-7; TRBD1 matches at 8 bases. The receptor comes from a male donor with ankylosing spondylitis or in good health (not recorded which). Sequencing was done on a sample of blood, either unsorted or a sorted T cell fraction (not recorded which). The CDR3 spells CASSSYRGSSYEQYF. Here the CDR3 DNA reads TGTGCCAGCAGCTCCTACAGGGGGAGTTCCTACGAGCAGTACTTC.